The clone carrying this T cell receptor beta chain was seen just once. Its antigen is currently unknown. Noted time point: newly diagnosed GD, antithyroid drugs for less than 3 months. RNA isolated from PBMCs was used to make the TCR library. The data were obtained in a study of regulatory T cells in long-lasting Graves disease. iRepertoire HTBI primers and Arm-PCR of CDR3 regions built TCR beta libraries. MiXCR, applied by TCRdb to the multiplex PCR reads, yields one record per CDR3 protein. The sample contains 400,000 to 550,000 distinct CDR3 sequences, around 14% of which appear only once. Study results and caveats: TRBV28, TRBJ1-2 and TRBJ2-5 were favored in persistent disease.

V lost 3 bases and J 0 bases, leaving 12 bases between the germline ends. CDR3 length equals 17 residues. Germline lookup yields CDR1 LNHDA and CDR2 SQIVND (reference sequence). This sample also appeared in a second study, on T cells in Graves' hyperthyroidism and ophthalmopathy. Per that paper: Diagnosis relied on clinical symptoms, serum thyroxine and TRAb, thyroid ultrasound and orbital computed tomography. The blood repertoire included most of the expanded thyroid clonotypes above 0.001. Ophthalmopathy and stable hyperthyroidism were separated by a 13 V-J model.

This chain uses TRBV19 with TRBJ1-6, with no clear D. This material consisted of peripheral blood mononuclear cells (PBMCs), taken at new diagnosis, from a patient treated with antithyroid drugs. The receptor was isolated from a woman younger than 45 with Graves disease. The CDR3 sequence is CASSILVTSSYNSPLHF. CDR3 coding DNA: TGTGCCAGTAGTATCCTGGTTACGAGCTCCTATAATTCACCCCTCCACTTT. The full variable domain, in which reference TRBV19 and TRBJ1-6 provide the parts outside the CDR3, is DGGITQSPKYLFRKEGQNVTLSCEQNLNHDAMYWYRQDPGQGLRLIYYSQIVNDFQKGDIAEGYSVSREKKESFPLTVTSAQKNPTAFYLCASSILVTSSYNSPLHFGNGTRLTVT.